The 21 T cell receptor beta chains given below trace back to one sample, sequenced in a study of neurological immune-mediated disorders. Each CDR3 protein gets one entry after TCRdb re-called the 5' RACE reads with MiXCR. The sample contains under 60,000 distinct CDR3 sequences, about 9.3% of which appear only once. What was sequenced was PBMCs. Receptors were obtained from a woman between 35 and 50 years old with HTLV-1-associated myelopathy (HAM/TSP).

This clonotype has at least ten counts. The chain combines TRBV20-1 with TRBJ1-1; D ambiguous. The ends were cut back, 0 bases at V and 1 base at J, with 6 bases in the middle. The CDR3 has 13 residues. Germline CDR1 reads DFQATT; CDR2 reads SNEGSKA (reference sequence). In DNA form, the CDR3 reads TGCAGTGCTAGAGATAACCGGAACACTGAAGCTTTCTTT. Translating it yields CSARDNRNTEAFF.

The table lists this clonotype with many counts. V usage is TRBV4-1 and J usage is TRBJ1-6; D not resolved. The length of the CDR3 is 13 residues. V was cut by 0 bases and J by 6 bases, with 3 bases left in between. The germline gives CDR1 MGHRA, CDR2 YSYEKL. The CDR3 DNA is TGCGCCAGCAGCCAAGATACTAATTCACCCCTCCACTTT. It specifies CASSQDTNSPLHF.

The chain uses TRBV7-8 and TRBJ2-1; 12 positions agree with TRBD2. CDR1 is SGHVS, CDR2 FQNEAQ, per germline. J gave up 6 bases and V 9 bases, and 6 bases lay outside the gene matches. This CDR3 spans 14 amino acids. The CDR3 spells CASTTSGGTNEQFF. CDR3 DNA sequence: TGTGCCAGTACCACTAGCGGGGGGACCAATGAGCAGTTCTTC.

There are many counts of this clonotype. V usage is TRBV6-5 and J usage is TRBJ2-1; D possibly corresponds to TRBD2 (6 bases). The length of the CDR3 is 16 residues. Germline V gene lookup returns CDR1 MNHEY and CDR2 SVGAGI. With 0 bases removed from V and 8 bases from J, the gap between germline ends came to 17 bases. The DNA for the CDR3 is TGTGCCAGCAGTTACTCACCCTTCGGGAGATTGGATGAGCAGTTCTTC. Translated: CASSYSPFGRLDEQFF.

J is TRBJ2-3 and V is TRBV7-2, with 9 bases lining up with TRBD2. With V trimmed by 1 base and J by 3 bases, 2 bases remained unmatched. There are 15 residues in the CDR3. Germline values: CDR1 SGHTA, CDR2 FQGNSA. CDR3 bases: TGTGCCAGCAGCTTAGGAGGACTAGCGACAGATACGCAGTATTTT. Translated, it gives CASSLGGLATDTQYF.

This clonotype came up many times. The rearrangement links TRBV3-1 to TRBJ1-1; D gene ambiguous. Trimming cost V 0 bases and J 5 bases, with 7 bases left between them. The CDR3 runs to 13 residues. Germline V gene sequence: CDR1 LGHDT, CDR2 YNNKEL (reference sequence). The CDR3, as DNA: TGTGCCAGCAGCCAAGATTTCGGTACTGAAGCTTTCTTT. It translates to CASSQDFGTEAFF.

The chain uses TRBV19 and TRBJ1-1; the D gene is possibly TRBD1 (6 bases). The CDR3 is made up of 13 amino acids. Germline CDR1 reads LNHDA; CDR2 reads SQIVND (reference sequence). V shed 5 bases and J shed 10 bases, with 17 bases lying between them. The CDR3 DNA sequence: TGTGCCAGTAGTTTGAACAGGGAGGTTGGAGCTTTCTTT. Translating gives CASSLNREVGAFF.

This clonotype was found many times. This chain connects TRBV10-3 to TRBJ2-1; 13 bases match TRBD2. CDR3 length equals 15 residues. With 6 bases clipped from V and 5 bases from J, the junction kept 4 bases outside the gene matches. The V gene's germline CDR1 is ENHRY and CDR2 SYGVKD. The CDR3 here is CAIRGLAGFNNEQFF. DNA for the CDR3: TGTGCCATCAGGGGACTAGCGGGGTTTAACAATGAGCAGTTCTTC.

The CDR3 sequence: CASSLGQGAGEQYF. CDR3 DNA sequence: TGTGCCAGCAGCTTGGGACAGGGGGCAGGGGAGCAGTACTTC. The rearrangement uses TRBV7-2 and TRBJ2-7; 12 positions match TRBD1. The CDR3 spans 14 residues. V shed 3 bases and J 7 bases; nucleotides not matched to a gene: 4. Germline V gene sequence: CDR1 SGHTA, CDR2 FQGNSA.

At least ten counts were recorded for this clonotype. The chain recombines TRBV10-3 with TRBJ1-5; 7 nucleotides agree with TRBD1. V dropped 6 bases and J dropped 3; count of bases not matched to a gene: 5. CDR3 size: 14 residues. Germline V gene sequence: CDR1 ENHRY, CDR2 SYGVKD. The CDR3 spells CAIRAGGDNQPQHF. The DNA for the CDR3 is TGTGCCATCAGAGCAGGGGGTGACAATCAGCCCCAGCATTTT.

This clonotype was observed many times. The gene calls are TRBV20-1 and TRBJ1-5; possible D gene TRBD1, 6 bases. Germline V gene lookup returns CDR1 DFQATT and CDR2 SNEGSKA (reference sequence). V gave up 1 base and J gave up 2 bases, with 18 bases separating them. CDR3 size: 17 residues. The CDR3 is CSARGTDLWGRNQPQHF. Written as DNA, the CDR3 is TGCAGTGCTAGAGGTACGGATTTGTGGGGGCGCAATCAGCCCCAGCATTTT.

This clonotype was seen at least ten times. V is TRBV4-3 and J is TRBJ2-5; D gene uncertain. With 0 bases removed from V and 6 bases from J, the gap between germline ends came to 11 bases. The CDR3 spans 14 residues. CDR1 is LGHNA, CDR2 YSLEER, per germline. CDR3: CASSQDIQPKTQYF. The CDR3 DNA reads as TGCGCCAGCAGCCAAGATATACAGCCCAAGACCCAGTACTTC.

This clonotype appeared a single time. The J gene is TRBJ2-1, the V gene TRBV6-6; D gene unclear. CDR3 size: 10 residues. Germline V gene sequence: CDR1 MNHNY, CDR2 SVGAGI (reference sequence). Trimming left V 9 bases short and J 8 bases short, with 8 bases between. The CDR3 loop is CASYVDEQFF. The CDR3 coding sequence is TGTGCCAGTTATGTAGATGAGCAGTTCTTC.

This clonotype came up many times. The gene calls are TRBV7-6 and TRBJ2-2; D call uncertain. V dropped 3 bases and J dropped 13 bases, with 12 bases sitting between them. Germline V gene data show CDR1 as SGHVS and CDR2 as FNYEAQ. The CDR3 is 12 residues long. DNA for the CDR3: TGTGCCAGCAGCTTTTCAAACGGAAGGCTGTTTTTT. Translated: CASSFSNGRLFF.

This clonotype was seen only a few times. The gene calls are TRBV7-3 and TRBJ2-6; D gene unclear. The CDR3 spans 15 residues. With 8 bases removed from V and 3 bases from J, the gap between germline ends came to 14 bases. The germline gives CDR1 SGHTA, CDR2 FQGTGA. In DNA form, the CDR3 reads TGTGCCAGCTCTGATGGGCTGAATGGGGCCAACGTCCTGACTTTC. It encodes CASSDGLNGANVLTF.

In this sample, this clonotype is medium-sized. V and J are TRBV7-6 and TRBJ2-5; D gene unclear. Germline CDR1 and CDR2: SGHVS and FNYEAQ. Trimming removed 1 base from V and 7 bases from J, with 4 bases in between. There are 11 residues in the CDR3. The CDR3 region is CASSLGGTQYF. The CDR3 DNA sequence: TGTGCCAGCAGCTTAGGTGGGACCCAGTACTTC.

Ten or more counts support this clonotype. The chain links TRBV9 to TRBJ1-1; D may be TRBD1 (6 bases). The CDR3 loop spans 13 amino acids. CDR1 and CDR2 from the germline V gene are SGDLS and YYNGEE. Trimming removed 4 bases at V and 0 bases at J, with 7 bases between. The CDR3 is CASSQGMNTEAFF. CDR3 in DNA: TGTGCCAGCAGCCAGGGGATGAACACTGAAGCTTTCTTT.

This clonotype was counted ten times or more. This rearrangement joins TRBV7-2 to TRBJ2-7, with 7 bases aligning to TRBD1. This CDR3 has 14 amino acids. The germline V gene has CDR1 SGHTA and CDR2 FQGNSA. Trimming cost V 1 base and J 7 bases; bases outside gene matches: 7. This CDR3 reads CASSLVQGSGEQYF. For the CDR3, the DNA is TGTGCCAGCAGCTTAGTACAGGGGAGCGGAGAGCAGTACTTC.

This clonotype showed up many times. V usage is TRBV25-1 and J usage is TRBJ1-1; 8 bases are shared with TRBD1. The CDR3 extends over 13 amino acids. After removal of 7 bases from V and 1 base from J, the junction contained 2 bases not matched to a gene. CDR1 and CDR2 from the germline V gene are MGHDK and SYGVNS. CDR3 DNA sequence: TGTGCCAGCAACAGGGGGGAGAACACTGAAGCTTTCTTT. Translation: CASNRGENTEAFF.

Comments on this clonotype: A read error may account for a junction end that differs from germline. The chain employs TRBV12-3 or TRBV12-4 and TRBJ1-1; possibly TRBD1 for D (6 bases). The CDR3 runs 13 residues. The CDR3 DNA follows: TGTGCCAGCAGGCGGACAGAATACACTGAAGTTTTCTTT. Amino acids: CASRRTEYTEVFF.

This clonotype showed up many times. This chain joins TRBV10-3 and TRBJ1-2; D not certain. Germline V gives CDR1 ENHRY, CDR2 SYGVKD. The CDR3 length is 12 residues. V was trimmed by 7 bases and J by 3 bases, leaving 9 bases between them. The DNA for the CDR3 is TGTGCCATCAATCGGGCAGACTATGGCTACACCTTC. Translating gives CAINRADYGYTF.